The following is a T cell receptor beta chain sequence with its context. Its matching antigen is unknown. These data originate in a study of monozygotic twins with inflammatory bowel disease. General observations from the study: Telling different T cell subtypes apart from each other was not possible.

Every TCR library used roughly 3,800 ng of total RNA. Template switching introduced UMIs that contain a 6-nucleotide sample barcode. Each CDR3 protein gets one entry in TCRdb, which reprocessed the 5' RACE reads and gives no DNA. This specimen shows 210,000 or so distinct CDR3 sequences; the ten leading clones hold roughly 7.7%. The V gene's germline CDR1 is KGHSH and CDR2 LQKENI. The CDR3 totals 17 residues. This clonotype was obtained from a human donor with ulcerative colitis or Crohn's disease, or a healthy co-twin of an affected twin (not recorded which). The sequenced sample was blood. The V and J genes are TRBV18 and TRBJ2-6. The CDR3 is CASSPLSGVAGANVLTF.